The 11 T cell receptor beta chains below all came from one sample that was sequenced in a study of T cell clonality in common variable immunodeficiency. Overall study results and limits: Fewer deletions and N-nucleotide insertions were reportedly seen in common variable immunodeficiency TCR beta sequences.

No cognate antigen is known for these TCRs. Sequencing used immunoSEQ multiplex PCR; TCRdb keeps in-frame clones, though not all of them. Observed in the sample are tens of thousands of clones, none of them singletons. The sequenced sample consisted of peripheral blood mononuclear cells. The receptors here all came from a human donor with common variable immunodeficiency.

This clone was counted ten times or more. Read sequence stops 3 residues before the CDR3 end, and the germline J gene provides the missing end. Additional DNA sequences in this sample encode the identical CDR3. The chain has TRBV18 and TRBJ2-5; TRBD1 matches at 9 bases. The CDR3 sequence is 14 residues long. Germline V gene sequence: CDR1 KGHSH, CDR2 LQKENI. V trimming: 3 bases; J trimming: 4 bases; junction bases outside the gene matches: 3. The sequenced part of the CDR3 DNA is TGTGCCAGCTCACCGGGACAGGGTGGAGAGACC. Translated: CASSPGQGGET. The entire CDR3 sequence reads CASSPGQGGETQYF. The full variable domain, completed using reference TRBV18 and TRBJ2-5, is NAGVMQNPRHLVRRRGQEARLRCSPMKGHSHVYWYRQLPEEGLKFMVYLQKENIIDESGMPKERFSAEFPKEGPSILRIQQVVRGDSAAYFCASSPGQGGETQYFGPGTRLLVL.

This clone was counted many times. The read is 3 residues too short to cover the CDR3 end, so that end is filled in from the germline J gene. The chain links TRBV5-4 to TRBJ2-5, with TRBD2 matching over 8 bases. J lost 2 bases, V lost 8 bases, and 8 bases had no gene match. This CDR3 is 14 amino acids long. Germline V gives CDR1 SGHNT, CDR2 YYREEE (reference sequence). The sequenced part of the CDR3 DNA is TGTGCCAGGGTACGGGGGGGAAGACAAGAGACC. This encodes CARVRGGRQET. The entire CDR3 protein reads CARVRGGRQETQYF.

This clone was recorded many times. CDR3 sequence: CSAPFRTGRDEQYF. CDR3 DNA (partial): TGCAGTGCCCCTTTTCGGACAGGGAGGGACGAG. V and J are TRBV20-1 and TRBJ2-7; maybe TRBD1 (8 bases). The sequenced fragment ends 3 residues before the CDR3 boundary, so the rest is inferred from the germline J gene. The CDR3 totals 14 residues. The germline V gene encodes CDR1 DFQATT and CDR2 SNEGSKA (reference sequence). Trimming left V 6 bases short and J 5 bases short, with 20 bases between.

This clone came up a few times. The CDR3 end is not reached by the read, which stops 3 residues before it; the germline J gene fills it in. The chain employs TRBV2 and TRBJ1-3; TRBD1 is a possible D gene (6 bases). Trimming shortened V by 5 bases and J by 0 bases, and 11 bases separated the two germline ends. The CDR3 has 15 residues. Looked up from germline, CDR1 is SNHLY and CDR2 is FYNNEI. The CDR3 DNA, read in part, is TGTGCCAGCAGTTTAGGGACACACTCTGGAAACACC. Translated: CASSLGTHSGNT. From start to end, the CDR3 is CASSLGTHSGNTIYF.

This clone occurred many times. The CDR3 extends 3 residues past the end of the read, so its final part is completed from the germline J gene. V is TRBV5-1 and J is TRBJ2-7; D gene uncertain. The ends were cut back, 5 bases at V and 4 bases at J, with 19 bases in the middle. The germline V gene encodes CDR1 SGHRS and CDR2 YFSETQ. There are 15 residues in the CDR3. The CDR3 bases that were read are TGCGCCAGCAGGAGATTCGTTACCGAGCAATACGAG. It encodes CASRRFVTEQYE. The whole CDR3 is CASRRFVTEQYEQYF.

This clone came up a few times. Read sequence stops 3 residues before the CDR3 end, and the germline J gene provides the missing end. J is TRBJ2-4 and V is TRBV5-1; 7 bases fit TRBD2. Germline CDR1 is SGHRS and CDR2 is YFSETQ. V lost 4 bases and J lost 1; bases outside the gene matches: 5. This CDR3 region has 15 residues. The CDR3 is CASSPGGEAKNIQYF. The DNA read from the CDR3 is TGCGCCAGCAGCCCGGGGGGTGAGGCCAAAAACATT.

Concerning this clone: Coverage ceases 3 residues before the CDR3 finishes, and the germline J gene fills in the end. The chain combines TRBV7-9 with TRBJ1-4, with D perhaps matching TRBD1 (6 bases). The CDR3 totals 12 residues. CDR1 and CDR2 from the germline V gene are SEHNR and FQNEAQ (reference sequence). This CDR3 reads CASSVDEGELFF. The covered CDR3 bases are TGTGCCAGCAGCGTCGACGAGGGGGAA.

The table lists this clone with a few counts. CDR3: CASSQLGLAGVWQETQYF. Partial CDR3 DNA: TGTGCCAGCAGCCAATTGGGACTAGCGGGAGTATGGCAAGAGACC. The chain combines TRBV4-2 with TRBJ2-5, with 14 bases that match TRBD2. The CDR3 goes on 3 residues after the read ends, and that part is filled in from the germline J gene. Germline values: CDR1 LGHNA, CDR2 YNFKEQ. With 2 bases clipped from V and 2 bases from J, the junction kept 7 bases outside the gene matches. The CDR3 totals 18 residues.

This clone was counted between two and nine times. The read is 3 residues too short to cover the CDR3 end, so that end is filled in from the germline J gene. This rearrangement joins TRBV30 to TRBJ2-5; D is undetermined. Per germline, CDR1 GTSNPN and CDR2 SVGIG (reference sequence). V lost 2 bases and J 4 bases, leaving 5 bases between the germline ends. CDR3 length: 11 amino acids. The sequenced part of the CDR3 DNA is TGTGCCTGGAGTAATATAGAGACC. Residues: CAWSNIET. The complete CDR3 sequence is CAWSNIETQYF. Full variable domain (remainder filled in from reference TRBV30 and TRBJ2-5): SQTIHQWPATLVQPVGSPLSLECTVEGTSNPNLYWYRQAAGRGLQLLFYSVGIGQISSEVPQNLSASRPQDRQFILSSKKLLLSDSGFYLCAWSNIETQYFGPGTRLLVL.

In its sample, this clone was seen many times. The read terminates 3 residues before the CDR3 end, so the remaining end is supplied by the germline J gene. The V call is TRBV20-1, the J call TRBJ2-5; TRBD1 matches at 9 bases. V lost 6 bases and J lost 2; bases outside the gene matches: 4. From germline, CDR1 is DFQATT and CDR2 SNEGSKA (reference sequence). The CDR3 runs 13 residues. CDR3 loop: CSADRGMQETQYF. The covered CDR3 bases are TGCAGTGCGGACAGGGGAATGCAAGAGACC.

Worth noting for this clone: The read ends 3 residues shy of where the CDR3 ends; the end is completed using the germline J gene. The chain couples TRBV7-9 to TRBJ2-3, with a tentative D call TRBD2 (5 bases). The V end was cut by 2 bases, the J end by 3 bases, with 6 bases between. Germline assignment: CDR1 SEHNR and CDR2 FQNEAQ (reference sequence). The CDR3 consists of 13 residues. Incomplete CDR3 DNA: TGTGCCAGCAGCTTATCGGGGACAGATACG. Translated, it gives CASSLSGTDT. The full CDR3 sequence reads CASSLSGTDTQYF.